Listed here are 3 T cell receptor beta chains from one sample, sequenced in a study of CD8 T cells in Susac syndrome. After extraction with the RNeasy kit, roughly 0.5 to 1 ug of the RNA was reverse transcribed using random hexamers. TCRdb used MiXCR to reprocess the immunoSEQ multiplex PCR reads, holding one entry per CDR3 protein. Here the sample spans about 210,000 distinct CDR3 sequences, approximately 95% being singletons. Sequenced: CD4+ T cells from PBMCs. The receptors stem from a human donor in good health.

The genes are TRBV20-1 and TRBJ2-3; possible D gene TRBD2, 5 bases. The CDR3 length is 11 residues. Trimming shortened V by 3 bases and J by 7 bases, and 8 bases separated the two germline ends. Per the germline V gene, CDR1 is DFQATT and CDR2 is SNEGSKA (reference sequence). The CDR3 reads CSASSSYTQYF. CDR3 coding DNA: TGCAGTGCTAGTTCTAGCTATACGCAGTATTTT.

The DNA of the CDR3 is TGTGCCAGCAGTGAACGCGCGGGGGCCGGCACAGATACGCAGTATTTT. It encodes CASSERAGAGTDTQYF. The chain uses TRBV6-4 and TRBJ2-3; a possible D gene is TRBD2 (7 bases). This CDR3 is 16 amino acids long. The germline gives CDR1 MRHNA, CDR2 SNTAGT. The V end was cut by 3 bases, the J end by 1 base, with 14 bases between.

The rearrangement joins TRBV27 to TRBJ2-3; D not certain. This CDR3 contains 14 residues. Germline assignment: CDR1 MNHEY and CDR2 SMNVEV (reference sequence). Trimming shortened V by 6 bases and J by 0 bases, and 10 bases separated the two germline ends. CDR3 coding DNA: TGTGCCAGCAGGCCACGCTATAGCACAGATACGCAGTATTTT. This translates into CASRPRYSTDTQYF.